The next 10 T cell receptor beta chains were all read from a single sample in a study of Ad26.COV2.S vaccination and SARS-CoV-2 variants. This table comes from immunoSEQ multiplex PCR, and its TCRdb copy is limited to in-frame clones, with some not included. The data hold about 180,000 clones, with around nine tenths observed a single time. The sequenced sample was peripheral blood, obtained after recovery from COVID-19. These receptors came from a human donor who had recovered from COVID-19.

This chain links TRBV19 with TRBJ2-3, with a tentative D call TRBD1 (5 bases). Per germline, CDR1 LNHDA and CDR2 SQIVND (reference sequence). V gave up 8 bases and J gave up 6 bases, with 12 bases separating them. The CDR3 sequence is 12 residues long. The CDR3 loop reads CASGARRDTQYF. The CDR3, as DNA: TGTGCCAGTGGGGCTCGAAGGGATACGCAGTATTTT.

For this clone: This sample includes further DNA sequences coding for the same CDR3. This chain joins TRBV14 and TRBJ2-1; D call uncertain. Germline-derived CDR1 and CDR2 are SGHDN and FVKESK. The CDR3 has 14 residues. V was trimmed by 1 base and J by 0 bases, leaving 4 bases between them. CDR3 sequence (DNA): TGTGCCAGCAGCCAAGTGGGCTCCTACAATGAGCAGTTCTTC. Translated, it gives CASSQVGSYNEQFF.

The chain combines TRBV7-3 with TRBJ2-3, with 7 nucleotides matching TRBD2. The CDR3 has 16 amino acids. The V and J ends lost 2 bases and 5 bases, in that order; junction bases with no gene match: 10. CDR1 and CDR2 from the germline V gene are SGHTA and FQGTGA. CDR3 residues: CASSLDGRGLGDTQYF. In DNA form, the CDR3 reads TGTGCCAGCAGCTTAGATGGGAGGGGCCTAGGAGATACGCAGTATTTT.

This clone has just a few counts. The chain combines TRBV5-1 with TRBJ1-2; D remains ambiguous. V was trimmed by 7 bases and J by 8 bases, leaving 12 bases between them. The CDR3 extends over 11 amino acids. The germline gives CDR1 SGHRS, CDR2 YFSETQ. CDR3 loop: CASRVDGGYTF. The CDR3 DNA is TGCGCCAGCCGGGTAGACGGGGGCTACACCTTC.

This clone was recorded once. The chain combines TRBV5-4 with TRBJ2-3; no firm D call. The V and J ends lost 0 bases and 8 bases respectively, with 10 bases between them. This CDR3 has 13 residues. Germline loops: CDR1 SGHNT, CDR2 YYREEE (reference sequence). The DNA for the CDR3 is TGTGCCAGCAGCTTGGACTCCTCGGGTACGCAGTATTTT. Translated: CASSLDSSGTQYF.

V gene TRBV28 combines with J gene TRBJ2-6; 8 nucleotides line up with TRBD1. Germline V gene data show CDR1 as MDHEN and CDR2 as SYDVKM. The CDR3 sequence is 17 residues long. With V trimmed by 5 bases and J by 2 bases, 8 bases remained unmatched. The DNA of the CDR3 is TGTGCCAGCAGTCGCCGGACAGGGAGAACTGGGGCCAACGTCCTGACTTTC. As protein: CASSRRTGRTGANVLTF.

This chain joins TRBV28 and TRBJ2-7; no definite D call. CDR1 and CDR2 (germline): MDHEN, SYDVKM. The CDR3 has 11 amino acids. V was cut by 4 bases and J by 3 bases, with 4 bases left in between. The CDR3 DNA sequence: TGTGCCAGCAGTTCCCTCTACGAGCAGTACTTC. Translated: CASSSLYEQYF.

The chain has TRBV5-1 and TRBJ1-1, with D perhaps matching TRBD1 (6 bases). Per the germline V gene, CDR1 is SGHRS and CDR2 is YFSETQ. The CDR3 spans 14 residues. V shed 1 base and J shed 2 bases, with 9 bases lying between them. CDR3 in DNA: TGCGCCAGCAGCTTGTCCGGGGGCAACACTGAAGCTTTCTTT. Protein product: CASSLSGGNTEAFF.

The chain has TRBV6-5 and TRBJ2-7; 8 nucleotides line up with TRBD1. The CDR3 has 14 amino acids. The junction had 9 bases not matched to a gene; V was cut back by 6 bases and J by 5 bases. The germline V gene has CDR1 MNHEY and CDR2 SVGAGI. The CDR3 spells CASRPLDRVHEQYF. CDR3 nucleotides: TGTGCCAGCAGACCCCTGGACAGGGTCCACGAGCAGTACTTC.

This clone has a single count. The chain combines TRBV19 with TRBJ2-1, with TRBD2 identical over 8 bases. J lost 5 bases, V lost 3 bases, and 6 bases had no gene match. The CDR3 extends over 15 amino acids. Germline V gene data show CDR1 as LNHDA and CDR2 as SQIVND (reference sequence). As DNA, the CDR3 is TGTGCCAGTAGTATGGCCAGCGGGAGCCACAATGAGCAGTTCTTC. It translates to CASSMASGSHNEQFF.